The 7 T cell receptor beta chains listed next were all sequenced from one sample in a study of blood T cell repertoires in COVID-19 (dated by TCRdb to the early 2020s). To prepare the library, the immunoSEQ multiplex PCR assay was applied. TCRdb's version of the immuneACCESS table is confined to in-frame rearrangements and falls short of the full clone set. An unresolved V gene accounts for under half of the shortfall where checked; the remainder is of unknown origin. The table for this sample lists 120,000 or so clones; 85% of them were counted only once. The ten largest clonotypes hold more than 6.5% of the sample. Material: peripheral blood. The receptor set was obtained from a man of 80 years or more with active or convalescent COVID-19.

J is TRBJ2-2 and V is TRBV3-1 (or the pseudogene TRBV3-2); weak D call: TRBD2 (5 bases). Germline-derived CDR1 and CDR2 are LGHDT and YNNKEL (reference sequence). Between the trimmed V and J ends, which lost 4 bases and 7 bases, there was a span of 13 bases. The CDR3 is 14 residues long. CDR3 sequence reads: CASSLSVGSGELFF. CDR3 nucleotide sequence: TGTGCCAGCAGCCTCTCGGTTGGGAGCGGGGAGCTGTTTTTT.

The chain employs TRBV3-1 (or the pseudogene TRBV3-2) and TRBJ2-7, with TRBD1 matching over 7 bases. V gave up 1 base and J gave up 3 bases; unmatched junction bases: 6. This CDR3 comprises 15 residues. Per the germline V gene, CDR1 is LGHDT and CDR2 is YNNKEL (reference sequence). CDR3 amino acids: CASSQGGAGGYEQYF. In DNA, the CDR3 is TGTGCCAGCAGCCAAGGAGGGGCAGGGGGCTACGAGCAGTACTTC.

This clone appeared once. This chain links TRBV2 with TRBJ2-1; 7 nucleotides match TRBD2. Germline V gives CDR1 SNHLY, CDR2 FYNNEI. After removal of 3 bases from V and 6 bases from J, the junction contained 14 bases not matched to a gene. CDR3 length: 17 amino acids. The CDR3 DNA follows: TGTGCCAGCAGTGATAGCGGGTCCTACAGGACCTCCAATGAGCAGTTCTTC. Translating it yields CASSDSGSYRTSNEQFF.

The chain carries TRBV7-2 and TRBJ2-2; 10 nucleotides align to TRBD2. CDR3 length: 16 residues. Unmatched junction bases numbered 5, after V lost 7 bases and J lost 0 bases. Germline CDR1 reads SGHTA; CDR2 reads FQGNSA. This CDR3 is CASNPTSGANTGELFF. Here the CDR3 DNA reads TGTGCCAGCAACCCCACTAGCGGGGCGAACACCGGGGAGCTGTTTTTT.

This rearrangement joins TRBV12-3 or TRBV12-4 to TRBJ1-2, with 7 positions matching TRBD1. This CDR3 is 12 amino acids long. Unmatched junction bases numbered 6, after V lost 8 bases and J lost 6 bases. DNA for the CDR3: TGTGCCAGCCAGACAGGGATGGATGGCTACACCTTC. This encodes CASQTGMDGYTF.

The chain links TRBV18 to TRBJ2-1, with 15 bases matching TRBD2. With 0 bases clipped from V and 3 bases from J, the junction kept 3 bases outside the gene matches. This CDR3 has 18 amino acids. Germline CDR1 and CDR2: KGHSH and LQKENI. This CDR3 reads CASSPPLGLAGGYNEQFF. The CDR3 DNA reads as TGTGCCAGCTCACCACCGTTGGGACTAGCGGGGGGCTACAATGAGCAGTTCTTC.

J is TRBJ1-1 and V is TRBV2; maybe TRBD1 (6 bases). Trimming took 4 bases from V and 9 from J, leaving 15 bases between them. Germline assignment: CDR1 SNHLY and CDR2 FYNNEI. This CDR3 contains 13 residues. This CDR3 reads CASSVQGNGKAFF. The CDR3 nucleotides are TGTGCCAGCAGTGTACAGGGAAATGGGAAAGCTTTCTTT.